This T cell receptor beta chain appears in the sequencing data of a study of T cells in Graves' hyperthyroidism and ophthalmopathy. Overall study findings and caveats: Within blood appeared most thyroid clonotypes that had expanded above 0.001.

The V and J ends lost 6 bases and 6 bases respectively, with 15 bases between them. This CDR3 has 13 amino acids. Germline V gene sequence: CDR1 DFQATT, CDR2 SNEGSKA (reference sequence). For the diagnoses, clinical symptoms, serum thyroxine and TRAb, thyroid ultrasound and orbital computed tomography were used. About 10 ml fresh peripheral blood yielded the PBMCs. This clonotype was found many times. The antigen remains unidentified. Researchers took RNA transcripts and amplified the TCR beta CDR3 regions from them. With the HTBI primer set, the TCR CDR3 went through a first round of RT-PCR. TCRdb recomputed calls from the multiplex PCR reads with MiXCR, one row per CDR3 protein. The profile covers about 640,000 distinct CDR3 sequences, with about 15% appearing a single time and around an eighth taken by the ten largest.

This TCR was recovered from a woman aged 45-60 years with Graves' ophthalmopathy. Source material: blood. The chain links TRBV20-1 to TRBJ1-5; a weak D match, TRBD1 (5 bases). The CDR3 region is CSAYGHRGQPQHF. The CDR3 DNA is TGCAGTGCCTATGGACATCGGGGTCAGCCCCAGCATTTT.